This entry lists 13 T cell receptor beta chains sequenced from one sample in a study of blood T cell repertoires in COVID-19. Repertoires were generated with immunoSEQ multiplex PCR, while TCRdb's copy carries only in-frame clones and drops some. The table lists about 49,000 clones, 85% to 95% of them singletons. The material sequenced was peripheral blood. These receptors all come from a human donor in a cohort sampled during active COVID-19.

Concerning this clone itself: Other DNA sequences in the sample encode the same CDR3. The J gene is TRBJ1-5, the V gene TRBV6-2 or TRBV6-3; D gene uncertain. This CDR3 has 12 amino acids. V was cut by 2 bases and J by 7 bases, with 6 bases left in between. Looked up from germline, CDR1 is MNHEY and CDR2 is SVGEGT. CDR3: CASSYSPQPQHF. Here the CDR3 DNA reads TGTGCCAGCAGTTACAGCCCCCAGCCCCAGCATTTT.

The gene calls are TRBV12-3 or TRBV12-4 and TRBJ1-1, with TRBD1 matching over 7 bases. The CDR3 contains 11 residues. Trimming took 7 bases from V and 8 from J; bases not matched to a gene: 4. The CDR3 coding sequence is TGTGCCAGCACCGAGACAGGGGAAGCTTTCTTT. Its protein is CASTETGEAFF.

The DNA for the CDR3 is TGTGCCAGCAGTGAGGGCGACGTGTATGCCCAGCATTTT. Protein sequence: CASSEGDVYAQHF. The rearrangement links TRBV2 to TRBJ1-5; D is unclear. Germline CDR1 reads SNHLY; CDR2 reads FYNNEI. Trimming pared 3 bases from V and 11 bases from J, leaving 14 bases between. This CDR3 contains 13 residues.

This clone showed up just once. The chain couples TRBV10-3 to TRBJ1-2; tentative D call: TRBD1 (6 bases). Per germline, CDR1 ENHRY and CDR2 SYGVKD. The CDR3 has 13 amino acids. Trimming stripped 5 bases from V and 6 bases from J, with 13 bases between. The CDR3, as DNA: TGTGCCATCAGTACACTTACAGGGAATGGCTACACCTTC. This encodes CAISTLTGNGYTF.

V usage is TRBV27 and J usage is TRBJ2-5, with 7 bases aligning to TRBD1. V lost 5 bases to trimming and J lost 5 bases; unmatched junction nucleotides: 20. The germline V gene encodes CDR1 MNHEY and CDR2 SMNVEV (reference sequence). The length of the CDR3 is 18 residues. The CDR3, as DNA: TGTGCCAGCAGTCCGAGGGGGCACTTAAAACAAGTCCTGGAGACCCAGTACTTC. This gives the protein CASSPRGHLKQVLETQYF.

The chain uses TRBV12-5 and TRBJ1-2; D is unclear. The germline V gene has CDR1 LGHNT and CDR2 FRNRAP. The CDR3 extends over 16 amino acids. Trimming shortened V by 0 bases and J by 2 bases, and 13 bases separated the two germline ends. CDR3 sequence reads: CASGLVPGRPNYGYTF. CDR3 nucleotides: TGTGCTAGTGGTTTGGTACCGGGTCGGCCCAACTATGGCTACACCTTC.

V is TRBV2 and J is TRBJ2-3; 10 bases line up with TRBD2. The length of the CDR3 is 16 residues. The germline V gene encodes CDR1 SNHLY and CDR2 FYNNEI. The ends lost 4 bases at V and 2 bases at J; junction bases unmatched: 6. DNA for the CDR3: TGTGCCAGCAGTGTAGGCCTAGCGGGAGACACAGATACGCAGTATTTT. This codes for CASSVGLAGDTDTQYF.

This clone was observed once. The V and J genes are TRBV10-1 and TRBJ2-1, with TRBD1 matching over 7 bases. In germline, CDR1 is WNHNN, CDR2 SYGVQD (reference sequence). CDR3 length equals 13 residues. V shed 6 bases, J shed 5 bases, and the junction held 4 bases outside the gene matches. The CDR3 reads CASSPGTDNEQFF. CDR3 bases: TGCGCCAGCAGCCCTGGGACAGACAATGAGCAGTTCTTC.

V is TRBV4-1 and J is TRBJ2-1; a weak D match, TRBD2 (7 bases). V shed 4 bases and J shed 5 bases, with 12 bases lying between them. This CDR3 is built from 14 residues. Germline CDR1 and CDR2: MGHRA and YSYEKL. CDR3 sequence reads: CASSRGGRDNEQFF. CDR3 in DNA: TGCGCCAGCAGCCGAGGGGGGAGGGACAATGAGCAGTTCTTC.

The V call is TRBV12-5, the J call TRBJ1-4; 8 bases map to TRBD1. Germline V gene data show CDR1 as LGHNT and CDR2 as FRNRAP. The CDR3 sequence is 19 residues long. Trimming at V came to 6 bases and at J to 0 bases, leaving 15 bases not matched to a gene. The DNA of the CDR3 is TGTGCTAGTGGCTCACGGCGGGACAGGCTAATTGCAACTAATGAAAAACTGTTTTTT. Its protein is CASGSRRDRLIATNEKLFF.

V usage is TRBV6-2 or TRBV6-3 and J usage is TRBJ2-5; a possible D gene is TRBD1 (6 bases). This CDR3 is 16 amino acids long. CDR1 is MNHEY and CDR2 is SVGEGT in the germline V gene. The V and J ends lost 4 bases and 4 bases respectively, with 19 bases between them. CDR3 in DNA: TGTGCCAGCAGTTGGGAGACAGGCTCAGCCGTAGAGACCCAGTACTTC. Translated: CASSWETGSAVETQYF.

This chain connects TRBV5-1 to TRBJ1-1; D unclear. Germline V gives CDR1 SGHRS, CDR2 YFSETQ. The CDR3 spans 18 residues. V gave up 0 bases and J gave up 9 bases, with 27 bases separating them. Written as DNA, the CDR3 is TGCGCCAGCAGCTTGGAGCCTTCTTCGGCGGGGTCGAGTCGTCAAGCTTTCTTT. Its protein is CASSLEPSSAGSSRQAFF.

The V call is TRBV15, the J call TRBJ2-2; D is unresolved. The CDR3 totals 14 residues. V was cut by 1 base and J by 1 base, with 4 bases left in between. Germline CDR1 reads LNHNV; CDR2 reads YYDKDF (reference sequence). The CDR3 DNA reads TGTGCCACCAGCAGAGCTAGGAACACCGGGGAGCTGTTTTTT. It codes for CATSRARNTGELFF.